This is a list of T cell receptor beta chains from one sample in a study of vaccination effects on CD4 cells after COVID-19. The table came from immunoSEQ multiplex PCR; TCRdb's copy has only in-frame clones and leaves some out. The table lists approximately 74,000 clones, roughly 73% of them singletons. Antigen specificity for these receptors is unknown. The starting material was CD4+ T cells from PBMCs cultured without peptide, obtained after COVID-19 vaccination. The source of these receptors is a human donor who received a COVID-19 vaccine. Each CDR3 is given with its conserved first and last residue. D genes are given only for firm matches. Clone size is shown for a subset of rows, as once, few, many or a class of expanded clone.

CDR3nt: TGTGCCAGCAGCCTCAGCGGGGGGCGCACAGATACGCAGTATTTT
CDR3aa: CASSLSGGRTDTQYF
v_gene: TRBV7-2
abundance: NA
d_gene: TRBD2
j_gene: TRBJ2-3

CDR3nt: TGTGCCAGCAGCTTAGGACAGGTCTACAATGAGCAGTTCTTC
CDR3aa: CASSLGQVYNEQFF
v_gene: TRBV7-2
abundance: NA
d_gene: NA
j_gene: TRBJ2-1

CDR3nt: TGTGCCAGCAGTTTCTTGGGTTATCAGCCCCAGCATTTT
CDR3aa: CASSFLGYQPQHF
v_gene: TRBV12-3/TRBV12-4
abundance: NA
d_gene: NA
j_gene: TRBJ1-5

CDR3nt: TGCGCCAGCAGTTCAGGACAGAACTATGGCTACACCTTC
CDR3aa: CASSSGQNYGYTF
v_gene: TRBV10-1
abundance: NA
d_gene: NA
j_gene: TRBJ1-2

CDR3nt: TGTGCCAGCAGTACCTGGGGGTCAGGGAAAGGTATTCCTGAAGCTTTCTTT
CDR3aa: CASSTWGSGKGIPEAFF
v_gene: TRBV11-2
abundance: few
d_gene: NA
j_gene: TRBJ1-1

CDR3nt: TGCGCCAGCAGGGGAGCTATCGGGGGGACCGGGGAGCTGTTTTTT
CDR3aa: CASRGAIGGTGELFF
v_gene: TRBV10-1
abundance: few
d_gene: TRBD2
j_gene: TRBJ2-2

CDR3nt: TGTGCCAGCTCACTCCAGGTTGATAGCAATCAGCCCCAGCATTTT
CDR3aa: CASSLQVDSNQPQHF
v_gene: TRBV18
abundance: few
d_gene: NA
j_gene: TRBJ1-5

CDR3nt: TGTGCCACCAGTGATTTGCAGAGGACAGGGGCAGATACGCAGTATTTT
CDR3aa: CATSDLQRTGADTQYF
v_gene: TRBV24-1
abundance: few
d_gene: TRBD1
j_gene: TRBJ2-3

CDR3nt: TGTGCCAGCAGCTCTACAGGGGGGCACACTGAAGCTTTCTTT
CDR3aa: CASSSTGGHTEAFF
v_gene: TRBV13
abundance: NA
d_gene: TRBD1
j_gene: TRBJ1-1

CDR3nt: TGTGCCAGCAGCGTACAGGGGGCGGAATCACCCCTCCACTTT
CDR3aa: CASSVQGAESPLHF
v_gene: TRBV7-9
abundance: NA
d_gene: TRBD1
j_gene: TRBJ1-6

CDR3nt: TGTGCTAGTGGCCCCACCCCGGCCACTGAAGCTTTCTTT
CDR3aa: CASGPTPATEAFF
v_gene: TRBV12-5
abundance: NA
d_gene: NA
j_gene: TRBJ1-1

CDR3nt: TGTGCCAGCAGCTTAAGAGGGGTCTCTGGGGCCAACGTCCTGACTTTC
CDR3aa: CASSLRGVSGANVLTF
v_gene: TRBV7-2
abundance: NA
d_gene: NA
j_gene: TRBJ2-6

CDR3nt: TGCGCCAGCAGTTTAGCCGGGACAGGGCAAGAGACCCAGTACTTC
CDR3aa: CASSLAGTGQETQYF
v_gene: TRBV10-1
abundance: once
d_gene: TRBD1
j_gene: TRBJ2-5

CDR3nt: TGTGCCAGCAGCCAAGGTCTGATCATGAACACTGAAGCTTTCTTT
CDR3aa: CASSQGLIMNTEAFF
v_gene: TRBV14
abundance: NA
d_gene: NA
j_gene: TRBJ1-1

CDR3nt: TGTGCCAGCAGTTTCATGGAAAATCAGCCCCAGCATTTT
CDR3aa: CASSFMENQPQHF
v_gene: TRBV12-3/TRBV12-4
abundance: NA
d_gene: NA
j_gene: TRBJ1-5

CDR3nt: TGTGCCAGCAGCCACGGGGGCGCCGACATTGAAGCTTTCTTT
CDR3aa: CASSHGGADIEAFF
v_gene: TRBV3-1/TRBV3-2
abundance: NA
d_gene: NA
j_gene: TRBJ1-1

CDR3nt: TGTGCCAGCTCACCTTCCCTAGCGGGGTCGGCCGGGGAGCTGTTTTTT
CDR3aa: CASSPSLAGSAGELFF
v_gene: TRBV18
abundance: NA
d_gene: TRBD2
j_gene: TRBJ2-2

CDR3nt: TGCGCCAGCAGTGACGGCGGCAGTACAGAGACCCAGTACTTC
CDR3aa: CASSDGGSTETQYF
v_gene: TRBV10-1
abundance: NA
d_gene: NA
j_gene: TRBJ2-5

CDR3nt: TGTGCCAGCAGTGATAGGGGTTACAATCAGCCCCAGCATTTT
CDR3aa: CASSDRGYNQPQHF
v_gene: TRBV2
abundance: NA
d_gene: NA
j_gene: TRBJ1-5

CDR3nt: TGTGCCAGCTCACCTGCACCCTTACTACAGGGGGCGGTCGGCTACACCTTC
CDR3aa: CASSPAPLLQGAVGYTF
v_gene: TRBV18
abundance: NA
d_gene: TRBD1
j_gene: TRBJ1-2

CDR3nt: TGCGCCAGCAGCCAAGAGACAGGGGGCGCCGGGAAGAACTATGGCTACACCTTC
CDR3aa: CASSQETGGAGKNYGYTF
v_gene: TRBV4-3
abundance: NA
d_gene: TRBD1
j_gene: TRBJ1-2

CDR3nt: TGTGCCACCAGGCCAGCGAACACCGGGGAGCTGTTTTTT
CDR3aa: CATRPANTGELFF
v_gene: TRBV24-1
abundance: NA
d_gene: NA
j_gene: TRBJ2-2

CDR3nt: TGTGCCAGCTCACCTTGGGACAGCCTCTCTGGAAACACCATATATTTT
CDR3aa: CASSPWDSLSGNTIYF
v_gene: TRBV18
abundance: NA
d_gene: TRBD1
j_gene: TRBJ1-3

CDR3nt: TGTGCCACCAGTGATTTGAGGGGTGCAGATACGCAGTATTTT
CDR3aa: CATSDLRGADTQYF
v_gene: TRBV24-1
abundance: NA
d_gene: NA
j_gene: TRBJ2-3

CDR3nt: TGCGCCAGCAGCCAATATTGGGCAGGGGGTGGCAATCAGCCCCAGCATTTT
CDR3aa: CASSQYWAGGGNQPQHF
v_gene: TRBV4-3
abundance: NA
d_gene: TRBD1
j_gene: TRBJ1-5

CDR3nt: TGCAGTGCTAGAGATTCAGATACGCAGTATTTT
CDR3aa: CSARDSDTQYF
v_gene: TRBV20-1
abundance: NA
d_gene: NA
j_gene: TRBJ2-3

CDR3nt: TGTGCCAGCAGCCAAGAGCTCCGACAGGTCGGCACCGGGGAGCTGTTTTTT
CDR3aa: CASSQELRQVGTGELFF
v_gene: TRBV14
abundance: NA
d_gene: NA
j_gene: TRBJ2-2

CDR3nt: TGTGCCAGCTCGCGGACCTCAGAGACCCAGTACTTC
CDR3aa: CASSRTSETQYF
v_gene: TRBV12-3/TRBV12-4
abundance: NA
d_gene: NA
j_gene: TRBJ2-5

CDR3nt: TGTGCCAGCAGTTCTACCCCGGGACCGGGCACTGAAGCTTTCTTT
CDR3aa: CASSSTPGPGTEAFF
v_gene: TRBV7-2
abundance: NA
d_gene: NA
j_gene: TRBJ1-1

CDR3nt: TGTGCCATCAGTGCACAGGGTCAGCCCCAGCATTTT
CDR3aa: CAISAQGQPQHF
v_gene: TRBV10-3
abundance: NA
d_gene: NA
j_gene: TRBJ1-5

CDR3nt: TGTGCCAGCAGCTTAGTCTCGGCAGGGTCGGGCACAGATACGCAGTATTTT
CDR3aa: CASSLVSAGSGTDTQYF
v_gene: TRBV7-9
abundance: NA
d_gene: NA
j_gene: TRBJ2-3